This T cell receptor beta chain was captured in a study of T cells in Graves' hyperthyroidism and ophthalmopathy. Of note for this clonotype: Its antigen is unknown.

Ahead of any ophthalmopathy symptoms, the blood sample was obtained at the first diagnosis of hyperthyroidism. Cells are PBMCs isolated from approximately 9.2 ml of fresh blood. General study results and limits: In blood, most of the thyroid clonotypes expanded above 0.001 were also present. The model foresaw ophthalmopathy a median roughly 6 months prior to onset.

RNA transcripts provided the source from which TCR beta CDR3 regions were amplified. The study used the HTBI primer set for a first-round RT-PCR of the TCR CDR3. MiXCR, applied by TCRdb to the multiplex PCR reads, yields one record per CDR3 protein. Of roughly 500,000 distinct CDR3 sequences listed, approximately 15% were seen once; the top ten hold more than 5%. This TCR derives from a young woman with Graves' hyperthyroidism that later progressed to Graves' ophthalmopathy. Sequencing was performed on blood.

CDR3: CASSEWASGRVSEQFF. The CDR3 nucleotides read TGTGCCAGCAGTGAATGGGCTAGCGGGAGGGTCTCTGAGCAGTTCTTC. This chain connects TRBV25-1 to TRBJ2-1; the match to TRBD2 covers 12 bases. J was trimmed by 9 bases and V by 1 base; bases with no gene match: 7. Germline values: CDR1 MGHDK, CDR2 SYGVNS. The CDR3 covers 16 residues. The variable domain in full, with the rest retrieved from reference TRBV25-1 and TRBJ2-1, is EADIYQTPRYLVIGTGKKITLECSQTMGHDKMYWYQQDPGMELHLIHYSYGVNSTEKGDLSSESTVSRIRTEHFPLTLESARPSHTSQYLCASSEWASGRVSEQFFGPGTRLTVL.